The 31 T cell receptor beta chains listed next were all sequenced from one sample in a study of blood T cell repertoires in COVID-19. Using immunoSEQ multiplex PCR, the repertoire was profiled, and TCRdb retains in-frame clones only, with some absent. The table includes about 180,000 clones, 85% detected once. What was sequenced was peripheral blood. These receptors all stem from a person aged 70 to 79 with COVID-19, enrolled during active disease.

The rearrangement joins TRBV9 to TRBJ1-2; D is unclear. The CDR3 spans 14 residues. Germline CDR1 reads SGDLS; CDR2 reads YYNGEE. With 0 bases removed from V and 1 base from J, the gap between germline ends came to 7 bases. The CDR3 spells CASSVAVGNYGYTF. CDR3 DNA: TGTGCCAGCAGCGTAGCTGTCGGTAACTATGGCTACACCTTC.

Comment on this clone: Additional DNA sequences in this sample encode the identical CDR3. This chain joins TRBV28 and TRBJ2-1, with TRBD2 matching 11 bases. Germline V gene lookup returns CDR1 MDHEN and CDR2 SYDVKM. J was trimmed by 0 bases and V by 6 bases; bases with no gene match: 1. CDR3 length: 15 residues. The CDR3 coding sequence is TGTGCCAGCAGGCTAGCGGGGGGCTCCTACAATGAGCAGTTCTTC. Translated, it gives CASRLAGGSYNEQFF.

The V call is TRBV6-5, the J call TRBJ2-2, with D possibly being TRBD2 (6 bases). CDR3 length: 15 residues. Trimming stripped 0 bases from V and 4 bases from J, with 9 bases between. CDR1 MNHEY and CDR2 SVGAGI come from the germline V gene. The CDR3 region has the DNA TGTGCCAGCAGTTACTCTGGGGGAGGCACCGGGGAGCTGTTTTTT. Amino acid sequence: CASSYSGGGTGELFF.

J is TRBJ1-4 and V is TRBV6-6, with 7 bases aligning to TRBD1. Germline CDR1 MNHNY, CDR2 SVGAGI (reference sequence). Trimming took 2 bases from V and 8 from J; bases not matched to a gene: 5. This CDR3 is 14 amino acids long. As DNA, the CDR3 is TGTGCCAGCAGTTACGACAGGGCTCACGAAAAACTGTTTTTT. Translated, it gives CASSYDRAHEKLFF.

The rearrangement joins TRBV28 to TRBJ1-5; 10 bases agree with TRBD1. CDR3 length: 15 residues. After removal of 5 bases from V and 5 bases from J, the junction contained 6 bases not matched to a gene. Germline CDR1 and CDR2: MDHEN and SYDVKM. CDR3 sequence: CASSIRDRGDQPQHF. DNA for the CDR3: TGTGCCAGCAGTATCCGGGACAGGGGAGATCAGCCCCAGCATTTT.

The rearrangement uses TRBV24-1 and TRBJ2-3; 8 nucleotides match TRBD2. With 4 bases clipped from V and 1 base from J, the junction kept 3 bases outside the gene matches. Germline-derived CDR1 and CDR2 are KGHDR and SFDVKD. This CDR3 has 15 amino acids. CDR3 loop: CATSEELAGTDTQYF. CDR3 in DNA: TGTGCCACCAGTGAAGAACTAGCGGGCACAGATACGCAGTATTTT.

The chain carries TRBV27 and TRBJ2-2, with 10 bases matching TRBD2. Germline lookup yields CDR1 MNHEY and CDR2 SMNVEV (reference sequence). Losses at the gene ends were 5 bases for V and 4 bases for J; bases not matched to a gene: 16. The CDR3 sequence is 19 residues long. CDR3 amino acids: CASSPTTLAGGRPTGELFF. The DNA of the CDR3 is TGTGCCAGCAGTCCCACAACCTTAGCGGGAGGACGACCCACCGGGGAGCTGTTTTTT.

This chain joins TRBV10-3 and TRBJ1-1; weak D call: TRBD1 (5 bases). The CDR3 consists of 13 residues. V lost 8 bases to trimming and J lost 3 bases, with 13 bases between them. Germline-derived CDR1 and CDR2 are ENHRY and SYGVKD. The CDR3 bases are TGTGCCATCCTAGGAGGGGTGGACACTGAAGCTTTCTTT. Translation: CAILGGVDTEAFF.

This chain connects TRBV2 to TRBJ1-5; TRBD1 is a possible D gene (6 bases). The CDR3 is made up of 14 amino acids. Trimming shortened V by 5 bases and J by 7 bases, and 15 bases separated the two germline ends. The germline V gene encodes CDR1 SNHLY and CDR2 FYNNEI. CDR3: CASSPPDRFQPQHF. The DNA for the CDR3 is TGTGCCAGCAGTCCCCCGGACAGATTCCAGCCCCAGCATTTT.

This sequence joins TRBV19 and TRBJ1-2; 12 bases fit TRBD1. CDR3 length: 16 amino acids. Germline CDR1 reads LNHDA; CDR2 reads SQIVND (reference sequence). The junction had 10 bases not matched to a gene; V was cut back by 5 bases and J by 6 bases. This CDR3 reads CASSPTGQGAYNGYTF. The CDR3 nucleotides are TGTGCCAGTAGTCCGACGGGACAGGGGGCTTATAATGGCTACACCTTC.

The rearrangement uses TRBV7-7 and TRBJ1-1; no reliable D call. The CDR3 runs to 13 residues. Germline lookup yields CDR1 SSHAT and CDR2 FNYEAQ (reference sequence). V lost 2 bases, J lost 1 base, and 5 bases lay in between. CDR3 residues: CASSLNGNTEAFF. CDR3 bases: TGTGCCAGCAGCTTAAACGGGAACACTGAAGCTTTCTTT. The entire variable domain, with the rest obtained from reference TRBV7-7 and TRBJ1-1, is as follows: GAGVSQSPRYKVTKRGQDVTLRCDPISSHATLYWYQQALGQGPEFLTYFNYEAQPDKSGLPSDRFSAERPEGSISTLTIQRTEQRDSAMYRCASSLNGNTEAFFGQGTRLTVV.

The CDR3 bases are TGTGCAAGTCGCATATCAGGACGGAAGAAGCGGGAGTCTGGGAACTACGAGCAGTACTTC. Amino acids: CASRISGRKKRESGNYEQYF. The chain links TRBV12-2 to TRBJ2-7; the table's D call of TRBD2 was not tested on the DNA. TRBV12-2 corresponds to a pseudogene. This CDR3 comprises 20 residues.

The chain has TRBV10-3 and TRBJ2-7; 11 bases fit TRBD2. The CDR3 is made up of 14 amino acids. CDR1 and CDR2 from the germline V gene are ENHRY and SYGVKD. With 3 bases clipped from V and 2 bases from J, the junction kept 0 bases outside the gene matches. The CDR3 spells CAISELAGAYEQYF. As DNA, the CDR3 is TGTGCCATCAGTGAACTAGCGGGGGCCTACGAGCAGTACTTC.

The genes are TRBV29-1 and TRBJ1-1, with a possible D match to TRBD1 (5 bases). The CDR3 spans 13 residues. Trimming took off 5 bases at V and 4 bases at J, with 14 bases between the two ends. Germline assignment: CDR1 SQVTM and CDR2 ANQGSEA. This CDR3 reads CSVINGGITEAFF. CDR3 coding DNA: TGCAGCGTTATAAACGGGGGAATCACTGAAGCTTTCTTT.

V usage is TRBV3-1 (or the pseudogene TRBV3-2) and J usage is TRBJ1-1; no clear D gene. CDR1 and CDR2 (germline): LGHDT, YNNKEL (reference sequence). With 6 bases removed from V and 1 base from J, the gap between germline ends came to 12 bases. The CDR3 covers 14 residues. The DNA for the CDR3 is TGTGCCAGCAGTCCCAGAACCGAGAACACTGAAGCTTTCTTT. Its protein product is CASSPRTENTEAFF.

The chain couples TRBV27 to TRBJ1-6; weak D call: TRBD1 (6 bases). V gave up 5 bases and J gave up 1 base, with 12 bases separating them. The germline V gene has CDR1 MNHEY and CDR2 SMNVEV (reference sequence). The CDR3 has 16 residues. The CDR3 spells CASSPQGRSYNSPLHF. DNA of the CDR3: TGTGCCAGCAGTCCTCAGGGGAGATCCTATAATTCACCCCTCCACTTT.

V gene TRBV11-2 combines with J gene TRBJ2-7, with 13 bases lining up with TRBD2. After removal of 1 base from V and 5 bases from J, the junction contained 8 bases not matched to a gene. Germline V gene lookup returns CDR1 SGHAT and CDR2 FQNNGV. The CDR3 length is 17 residues. In DNA, the CDR3 is TGTGCCAGCAGCTTAGGAGGGACTAGCGGGATAGTAAACGAGCAGTACTTC. As protein: CASSLGGTSGIVNEQYF.

The chain uses TRBV29-1 and TRBJ1-5; 8 nucleotides line up with TRBD1. Trimming at V came to 6 bases and at J to 3 bases, leaving 10 bases not matched to a gene. CDR3 length: 15 residues. Germline assignment: CDR1 SQVTM and CDR2 ANQGSEA. CDR3 in amino acids: CSVFLPGQDNQPQHF. CDR3 coding DNA: TGCAGCGTATTCCTTCCGGGACAGGACAATCAGCCCCAGCATTTT.

The genes are TRBV7-2 and TRBJ1-1, with D unclear. Trimming stripped 3 bases from V and 1 base from J, with 9 bases between. CDR1 is SGHTA and CDR2 is FQGNSA in the germline V gene. The CDR3 contains 14 residues. CDR3 DNA: TGTGCCAGCAGCTTGTCTTGGGCGAACACTGAAGCTTTCTTT. It encodes CASSLSWANTEAFF.

The chain is built from TRBV6-5 and TRBJ2-5; 7 nucleotides agree with TRBD1. Looked up from germline, CDR1 is MNHEY and CDR2 is SVGAGI. The J segment lost 5 bases and the V segment lost 7 bases, leaving 10 bases of the junction unmatched. The CDR3 loop spans 14 amino acids. For the CDR3, the DNA is TGTGCCAGCACCTGGAACAGGGGCGGGGAGACCCAGTACTTC. Residues: CASTWNRGGETQYF.

The chain links TRBV28 to TRBJ2-1; tentatively, D is TRBD2 (7 bases). Germline V gene data show CDR1 as MDHEN and CDR2 as SYDVKM. The V and J ends lost 4 bases and 8 bases respectively, with 39 bases between them. This CDR3 is 22 amino acids long. CDR3 amino acids: CASSSQGRRFSSGNLLEDEQFF. The CDR3 coding sequence is TGTGCCAGCAGTTCCCAGGGGCGTCGGTTTTCTAGCGGCAATCTCCTTGAGGATGAGCAGTTCTTC.

The V gene is TRBV29-1, the J gene TRBJ2-7; 12 bases are shared with TRBD2. Germline CDR1 SQVTM, CDR2 ANQGSEA. The CDR3 is 15 amino acids. V lost 4 bases, J lost 4 bases, and 8 bases stayed unmatched. CDR3 nucleotide sequence: TGCAGCGTTGGGCTAGCGGGAGGGCCCCTATACGAGCAGTACTTC. It specifies CSVGLAGGPLYEQYF.

The chain employs TRBV28 and TRBJ2-2; 9 bases match TRBD2. The J segment lost 4 bases and the V segment lost 2 bases, leaving 8 bases of the junction unmatched. The CDR3 length is 17 residues. The V gene's germline CDR1 is MDHEN and CDR2 SYDVKM. The DNA for the CDR3 is TGTGCCAGCAGTTTAGCTGGGGTAGCGGGAGTCACCGGGGAGCTGTTTTTT. Its protein product is CASSLAGVAGVTGELFF.

Only a few counts were recorded for this clone. The V call is TRBV7-2, the J call TRBJ2-1, with a possible D match to TRBD1 (6 bases). The CDR3 length is 16 residues. CDR1 is SGHTA and CDR2 is FQGNSA in the germline V gene. Trimming took off 3 bases at V and 11 bases at J, with 23 bases between the two ends. CDR3 coding DNA: TGTGCCAGCAGCTTTGCCGGGACAAGCCTCATAGCAAAGCAGTTCTTC. This sequence encodes CASSFAGTSLIAKQFF. Looking up the rest from reference TRBV7-2 and TRBJ2-1 gives the full variable domain: GAGVSQSPSNKVTEKGKDVELRCDPISGHTALYWYRQSLGQGLEFLIYFQGNSAPDKSGLPSDRFSAERTGGSVSTLTIQRTQQEDSAVYLCASSFAGTSLIAKQFFGPGTRLTVL.

This clone was seen just once. The chain couples TRBV5-7 to TRBJ1-1, with a weak D call TRBD1 (5 bases). TRBV5-7 is marked as an open reading frame, function uncertain. The V end was cut by 0 bases, the J end by 1 base, with 16 bases between. The CDR3 length is 17 residues. CDR3 in amino acids: CASSLDFIGVRNTEAFF. CDR3 nucleotides: TGTGCCAGCAGCTTGGATTTTATAGGGGTTAGGAACACTGAAGCTTTCTTT.

This clone has a single count. This rearrangement joins TRBV19 to TRBJ1-2, with D possibly matching TRBD1 (5 bases). The V gene's germline CDR1 is LNHDA and CDR2 SQIVND (reference sequence). Trimming removed 10 bases at V and 0 bases at J, with 15 bases between. The CDR3 runs 14 residues. The CDR3 DNA reads TGTGCCACTAGGGACGGGAGCCCTAACTATGGCTACACCTTC. It specifies CATRDGSPNYGYTF.

This clone occurred once. The chain has TRBV11-2 and TRBJ2-2; D not resolved. Germline V lookup: CDR1 SGHAT, CDR2 FQNNGV. CDR3 length: 14 residues. Deletions cut 5 bases from V and 2 bases from J, with 9 bases between. As DNA, the CDR3 is TGTGCCAGCAGCCCCGCCGGTAACACCGGGGAGCTGTTTTTT. Its protein is CASSPAGNTGELFF.

This clone was picked up one time. The rearrangement links TRBV19 to TRBJ1-2, with a weak D call TRBD1 (5 bases). CDR1 and CDR2 (germline): LNHDA, SQIVND (reference sequence). The CDR3 covers 14 residues. V dropped 7 bases and J dropped 6 bases, with 18 bases sitting between them. This CDR3 reads CASIATGRVNGYTF. The CDR3 coding sequence is TGTGCCAGTATCGCGACGGGCAGGGTCAATGGCTACACCTTC.

The chain combines TRBV6-1 with TRBJ2-5; TRBD2 matches 10 bases. This CDR3 region has 17 residues. V lost 4 bases and J lost 5; bases outside the gene matches: 13. Germline V CDR1 and CDR2: MNHNS, SASEGT. CDR3 nucleotides: TGTGCCAGCAGTGCCAAATCTAGCGGGAGTAGGAGGGAGACCCAGTACTTC. Residues: CASSAKSSGSRRETQYF.

CDR3 region: CASSVRGSTDTQYF. In DNA, the CDR3 is TGTGCCAGCAGTGTTCGAGGGAGCACAGATACGCAGTATTTT. The chain couples TRBV25-1 to TRBJ2-3; D is possibly TRBD2 (5 bases). The V gene's germline CDR1 is MGHDK and CDR2 SYGVNS. This CDR3 contains 14 residues. V gave up 4 bases and J gave up 0 bases, with 8 bases separating them.

The V and J genes are TRBV6-5 and TRBJ2-5; possibly TRBD1 for D (6 bases). This CDR3 comprises 13 residues. The V and J ends lost 7 bases and 3 bases respectively, with 12 bases between them. Germline values: CDR1 MNHEY, CDR2 SVGAGI. The CDR3 DNA sequence: TGTGCCAGCACACGGGACAACGAAGAGACCCAGTACTTC. Translation gives CASTRDNEETQYF.